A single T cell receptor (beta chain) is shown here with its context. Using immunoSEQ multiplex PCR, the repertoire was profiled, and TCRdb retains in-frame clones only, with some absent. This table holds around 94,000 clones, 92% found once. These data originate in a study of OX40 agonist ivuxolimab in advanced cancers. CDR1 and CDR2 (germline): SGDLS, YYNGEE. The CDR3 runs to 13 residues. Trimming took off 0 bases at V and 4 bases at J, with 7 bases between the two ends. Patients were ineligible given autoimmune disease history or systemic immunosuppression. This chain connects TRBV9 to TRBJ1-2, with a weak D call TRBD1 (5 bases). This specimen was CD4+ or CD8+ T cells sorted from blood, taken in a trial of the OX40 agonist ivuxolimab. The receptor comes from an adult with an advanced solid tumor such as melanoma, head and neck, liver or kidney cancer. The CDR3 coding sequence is TGTGCCAGCAGCGTAGAAGACAGCTATGGCTACACCTTC. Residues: CASSVEDSYGYTF.